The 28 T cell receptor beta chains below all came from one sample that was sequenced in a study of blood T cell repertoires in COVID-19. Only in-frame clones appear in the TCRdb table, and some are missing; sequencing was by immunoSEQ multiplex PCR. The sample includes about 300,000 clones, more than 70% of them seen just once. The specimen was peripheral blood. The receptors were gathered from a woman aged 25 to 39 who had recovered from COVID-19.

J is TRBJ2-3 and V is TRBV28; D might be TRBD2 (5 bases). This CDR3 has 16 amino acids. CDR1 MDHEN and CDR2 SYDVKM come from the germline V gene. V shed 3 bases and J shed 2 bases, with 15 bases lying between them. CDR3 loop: CASSLDPGIHTDTQYF. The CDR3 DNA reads TGTGCCAGCAGTTTGGACCCCGGGATACACACAGATACGCAGTATTTT. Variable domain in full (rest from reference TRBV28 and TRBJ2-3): DVKVTQSSRYLVKRTGEKVFLECVQDMDHENMFWYRQDPGLGLRLIYFSYDVKMKEKGDIPEGYSVSREKKERFSLILESASTNQTSMYLCASSLDPGIHTDTQYFGPGTRLTVL.

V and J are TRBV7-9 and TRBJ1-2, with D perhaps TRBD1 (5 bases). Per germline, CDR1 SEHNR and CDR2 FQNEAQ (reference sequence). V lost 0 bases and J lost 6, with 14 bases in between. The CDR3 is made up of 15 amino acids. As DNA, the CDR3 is TGTGCCAGCAGCTTAGCCAGGGCTGCCATCCATGGCTACACCTTC. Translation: CASSLARAAIHGYTF. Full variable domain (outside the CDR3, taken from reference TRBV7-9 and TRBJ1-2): DTGVSQNPRHKITKRGQNVTFRCDPISEHNRLYWYRQTLGQGPEFLTYFQNEAQLEKSRLLSDRFSAERPKGSFSTLEIQRTEQGDSAMYLCASSLARAAIHGYTFGSGTRLTVV.

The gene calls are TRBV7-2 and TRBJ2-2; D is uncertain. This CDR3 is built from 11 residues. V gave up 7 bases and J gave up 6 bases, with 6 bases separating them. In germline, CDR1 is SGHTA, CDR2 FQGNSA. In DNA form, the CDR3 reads TGTGCCAGCACCAGGTCCGGGGAGCTGTTTTTT. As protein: CASTRSGELFF.

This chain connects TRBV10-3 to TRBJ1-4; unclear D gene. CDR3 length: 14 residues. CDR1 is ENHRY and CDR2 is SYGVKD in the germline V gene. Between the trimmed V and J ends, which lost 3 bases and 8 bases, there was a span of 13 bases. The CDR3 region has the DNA TGTGCCATCAGTGATCCTGACTCTCTGGAAAAACTGTTTTTT. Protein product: CAISDPDSLEKLFF.

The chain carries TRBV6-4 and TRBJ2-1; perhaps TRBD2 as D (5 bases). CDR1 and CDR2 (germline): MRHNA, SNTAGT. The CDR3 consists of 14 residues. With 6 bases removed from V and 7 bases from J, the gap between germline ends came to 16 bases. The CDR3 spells CASSLTRLANEQFF. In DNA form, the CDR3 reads TGTGCCAGCAGCTTAACGCGGCTAGCTAATGAGCAGTTCTTC.

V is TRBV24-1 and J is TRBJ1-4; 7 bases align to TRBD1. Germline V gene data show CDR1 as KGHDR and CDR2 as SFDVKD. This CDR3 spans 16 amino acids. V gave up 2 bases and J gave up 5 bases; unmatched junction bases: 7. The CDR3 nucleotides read TGTGCCACCAGTGATTGGCGGACAGGAGGAAATGAAAAACTGTTTTTT. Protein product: CATSDWRTGGNEKLFF.

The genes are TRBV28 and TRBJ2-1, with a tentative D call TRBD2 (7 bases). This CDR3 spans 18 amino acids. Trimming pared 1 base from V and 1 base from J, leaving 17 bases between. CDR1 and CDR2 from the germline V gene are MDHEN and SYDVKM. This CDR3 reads CASSLFRGALFSYNEQFF. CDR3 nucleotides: TGTGCCAGCAGTTTATTCCGGGGGGCCCTCTTTTCCTACAATGAGCAGTTCTTC.

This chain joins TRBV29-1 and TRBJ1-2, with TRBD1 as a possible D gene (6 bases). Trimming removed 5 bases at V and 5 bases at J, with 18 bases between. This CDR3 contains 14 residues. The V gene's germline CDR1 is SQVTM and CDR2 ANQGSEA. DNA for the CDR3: TGCAGCGTTATGGGTTTGGGGGCGGCTTATGGCTACACCTTC. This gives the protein CSVMGLGAAYGYTF.

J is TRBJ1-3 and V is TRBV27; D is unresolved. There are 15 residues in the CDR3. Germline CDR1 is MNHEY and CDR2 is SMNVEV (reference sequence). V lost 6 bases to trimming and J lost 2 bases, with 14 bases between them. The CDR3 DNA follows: TGTGCCAGCAGAGGAAGCCGGGGTACTGGAAACACCATATATTTT. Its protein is CASRGSRGTGNTIYF.

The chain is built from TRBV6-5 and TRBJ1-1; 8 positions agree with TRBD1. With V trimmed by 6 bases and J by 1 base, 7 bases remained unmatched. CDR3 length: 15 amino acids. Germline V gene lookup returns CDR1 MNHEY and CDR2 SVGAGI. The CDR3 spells CASRATTGENTEAFF. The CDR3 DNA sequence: TGTGCCAGCAGAGCAACGACAGGGGAGAACACTGAAGCTTTCTTT.

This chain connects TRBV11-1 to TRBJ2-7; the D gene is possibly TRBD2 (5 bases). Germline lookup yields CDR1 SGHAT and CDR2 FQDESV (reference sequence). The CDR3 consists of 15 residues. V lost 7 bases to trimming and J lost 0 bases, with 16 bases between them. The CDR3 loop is CASNRLRGISYEQYF. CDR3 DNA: TGTGCCAGCAACCGCCTACGAGGGATCTCCTACGAGCAGTACTTC.

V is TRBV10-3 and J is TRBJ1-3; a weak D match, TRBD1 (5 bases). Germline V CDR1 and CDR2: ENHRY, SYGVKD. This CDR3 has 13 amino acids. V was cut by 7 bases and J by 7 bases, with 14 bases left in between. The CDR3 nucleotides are TGTGCCATCATTACTGACAGTGTGAACACCATATATTTT. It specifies CAIITDSVNTIYF.

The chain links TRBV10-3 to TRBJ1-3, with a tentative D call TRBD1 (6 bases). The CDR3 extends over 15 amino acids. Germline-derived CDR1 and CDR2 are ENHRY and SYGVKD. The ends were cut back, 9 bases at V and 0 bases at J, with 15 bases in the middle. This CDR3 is CAIGVGGNSGNTIYF. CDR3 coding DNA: TGTGCCATTGGGGTTGGGGGCAACTCTGGAAACACCATATATTTT.

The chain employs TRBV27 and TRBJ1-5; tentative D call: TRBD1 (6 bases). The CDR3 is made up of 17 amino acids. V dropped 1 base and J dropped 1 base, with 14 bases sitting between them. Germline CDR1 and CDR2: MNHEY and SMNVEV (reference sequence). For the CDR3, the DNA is TGTGCCAGCAGTTTATTAGGGGGGGCGACGAGCAATCAGCCCCAGCATTTT. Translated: CASSLLGGATSNQPQHF.

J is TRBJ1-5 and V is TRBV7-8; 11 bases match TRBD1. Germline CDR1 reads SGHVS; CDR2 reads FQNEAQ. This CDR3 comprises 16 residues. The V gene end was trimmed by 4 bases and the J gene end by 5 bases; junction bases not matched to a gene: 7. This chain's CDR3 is CASSSGQGVRDQPQHF. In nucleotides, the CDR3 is TGTGCCAGCAGCTCGGGACAGGGGGTGAGGGATCAGCCCCAGCATTTT. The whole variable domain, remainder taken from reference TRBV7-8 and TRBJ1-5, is GAGVSQSPRYKVAKRGQDVALRCDPISGHVSLFWYQQALGQGPEFLTYFQNEAQLDKSGLPSDRFFAERPEGSVSTLKIQRTQQEDSAVYLCASSSGQGVRDQPQHFGDGTRLSIL.

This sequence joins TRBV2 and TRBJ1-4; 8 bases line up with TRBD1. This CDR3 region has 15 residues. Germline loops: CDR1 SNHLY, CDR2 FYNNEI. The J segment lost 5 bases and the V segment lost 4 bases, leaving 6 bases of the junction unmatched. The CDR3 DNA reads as TGTGCCAGCAGTGGACAGGGGCAACCGAATGAAAAACTGTTTTTT. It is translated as CASSGQGQPNEKLFF.

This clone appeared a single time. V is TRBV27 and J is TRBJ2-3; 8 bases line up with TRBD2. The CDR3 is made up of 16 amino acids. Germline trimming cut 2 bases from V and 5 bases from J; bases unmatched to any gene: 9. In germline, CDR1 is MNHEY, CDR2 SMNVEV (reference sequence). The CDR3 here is CASSLKGRGGQDTQYF. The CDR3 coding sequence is TGTGCCAGCAGTTTAAAGGGTCGGGGGGGCCAAGATACGCAGTATTTT.

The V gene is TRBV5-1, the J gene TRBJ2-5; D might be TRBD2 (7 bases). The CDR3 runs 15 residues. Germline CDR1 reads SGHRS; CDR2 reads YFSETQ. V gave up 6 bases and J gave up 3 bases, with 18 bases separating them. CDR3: CASNRNTGREETQYF. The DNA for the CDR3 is TGCGCCAGCAACCGTAACACAGGGAGGGAAGAGACCCAGTACTTC.

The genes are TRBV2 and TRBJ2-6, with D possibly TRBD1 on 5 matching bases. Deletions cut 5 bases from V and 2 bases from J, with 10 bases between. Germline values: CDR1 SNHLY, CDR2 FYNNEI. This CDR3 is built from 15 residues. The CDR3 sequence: CASSMTATGANVLTF. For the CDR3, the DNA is TGTGCCAGCAGTATGACAGCAACTGGGGCCAACGTCCTGACTTTC.

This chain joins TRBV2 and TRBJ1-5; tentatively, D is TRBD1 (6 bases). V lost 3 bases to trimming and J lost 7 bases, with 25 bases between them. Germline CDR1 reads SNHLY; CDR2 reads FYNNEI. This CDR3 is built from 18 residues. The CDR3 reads CASSEIVWKVGGGQPQHF. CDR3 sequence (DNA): TGTGCCAGCAGTGAGATAGTATGGAAGGTAGGGGGTGGGCAGCCCCAGCATTTT.

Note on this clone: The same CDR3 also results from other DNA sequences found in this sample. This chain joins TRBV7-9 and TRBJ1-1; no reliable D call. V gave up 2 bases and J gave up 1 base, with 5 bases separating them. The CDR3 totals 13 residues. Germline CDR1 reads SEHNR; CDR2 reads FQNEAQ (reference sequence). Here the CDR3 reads CASSLTENTEAFF. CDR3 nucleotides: TGTGCCAGCAGCTTAACAGAGAACACTGAAGCTTTCTTT. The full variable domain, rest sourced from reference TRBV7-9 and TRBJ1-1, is DTGVSQNPRHKITKRGQNVTFRCDPISEHNRLYWYRQTLGQGPEFLTYFQNEAQLEKSRLLSDRFSAERPKGSFSTLEIQRTEQGDSAMYLCASSLTENTEAFFGQGTRLTVV.

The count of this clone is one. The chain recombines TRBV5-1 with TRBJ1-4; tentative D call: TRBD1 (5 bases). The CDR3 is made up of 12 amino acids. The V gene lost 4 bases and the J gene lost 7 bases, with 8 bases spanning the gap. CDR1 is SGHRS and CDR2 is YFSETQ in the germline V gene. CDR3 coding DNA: TGCGCCAGCAGCCCCGGGGGTGAAAAACTGTTTTTT. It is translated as CASSPGGEKLFF.

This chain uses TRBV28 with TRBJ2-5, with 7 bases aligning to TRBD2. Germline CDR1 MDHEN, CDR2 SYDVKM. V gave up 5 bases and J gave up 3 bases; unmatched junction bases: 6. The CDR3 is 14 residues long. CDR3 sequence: CASSPLGGEETQYF. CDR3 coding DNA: TGTGCCAGCAGTCCCTTGGGGGGGGAAGAGACCCAGTACTTC.

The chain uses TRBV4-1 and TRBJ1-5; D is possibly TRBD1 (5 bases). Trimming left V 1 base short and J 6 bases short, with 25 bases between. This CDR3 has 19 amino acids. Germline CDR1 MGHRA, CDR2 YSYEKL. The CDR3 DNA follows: TGCGCCAGCAGCCAAGGCTGGGCAGGGAAGTTGTTGGTCCGTCAGCCCCAGCATTTT. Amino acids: CASSQGWAGKLLVRQPQHF.

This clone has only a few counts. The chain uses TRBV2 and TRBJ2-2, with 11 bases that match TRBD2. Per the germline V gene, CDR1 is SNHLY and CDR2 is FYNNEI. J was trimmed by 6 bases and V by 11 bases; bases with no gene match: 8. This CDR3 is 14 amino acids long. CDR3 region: CAGLAGGPSGELFF. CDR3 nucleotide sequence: TGTGCCGGATTAGCGGGGGGGCCATCCGGGGAGCTGTTTTTT.

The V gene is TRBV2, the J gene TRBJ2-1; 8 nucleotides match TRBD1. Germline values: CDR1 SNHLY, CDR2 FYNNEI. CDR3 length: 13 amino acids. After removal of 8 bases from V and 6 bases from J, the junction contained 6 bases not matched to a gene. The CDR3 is CASFKDRVNEQFF. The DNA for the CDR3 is TGTGCCAGCTTCAAGGACAGGGTCAATGAGCAGTTCTTC. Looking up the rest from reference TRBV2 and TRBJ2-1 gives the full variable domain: EPEVTQTPSHQVTQMGQEVILRCVPISNHLYFYWYRQILGQKVEFLVSFYNNEISEKSEIFDDQFSVERPDGSNFTLKIRSTKLEDSAMYFCASFKDRVNEQFFGPGTRLTVL.

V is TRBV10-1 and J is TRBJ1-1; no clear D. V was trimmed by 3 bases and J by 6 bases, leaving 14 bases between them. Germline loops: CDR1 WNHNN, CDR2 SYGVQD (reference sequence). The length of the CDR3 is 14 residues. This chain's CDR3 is CASSEDDEVPEAFF. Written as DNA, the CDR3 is TGCGCCAGCAGTGAAGACGATGAGGTACCTGAAGCTTTCTTT.

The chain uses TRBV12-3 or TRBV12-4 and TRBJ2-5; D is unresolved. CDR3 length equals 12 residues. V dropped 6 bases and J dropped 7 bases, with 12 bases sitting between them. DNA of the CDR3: TGTGCCAGCAGCTACAGCCCAGGGACCCAGTACTTC. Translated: CASSYSPGTQYF.